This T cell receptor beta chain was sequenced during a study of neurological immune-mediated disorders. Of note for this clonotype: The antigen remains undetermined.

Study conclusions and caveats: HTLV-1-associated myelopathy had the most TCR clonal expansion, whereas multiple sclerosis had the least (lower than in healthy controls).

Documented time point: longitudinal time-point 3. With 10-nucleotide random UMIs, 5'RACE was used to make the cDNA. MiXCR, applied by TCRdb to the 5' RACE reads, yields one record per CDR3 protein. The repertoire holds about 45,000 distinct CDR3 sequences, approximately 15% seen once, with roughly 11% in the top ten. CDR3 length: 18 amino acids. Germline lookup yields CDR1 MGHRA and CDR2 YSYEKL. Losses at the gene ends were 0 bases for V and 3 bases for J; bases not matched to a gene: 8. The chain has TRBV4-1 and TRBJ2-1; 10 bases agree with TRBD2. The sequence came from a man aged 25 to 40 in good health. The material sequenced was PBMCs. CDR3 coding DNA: TGCGCCAGCAGCCAAGATTTTGCCGGGACTAGCGTCTACAATGAGCAGTTCTTC. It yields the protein CASSQDFAGTSVYNEQFF.